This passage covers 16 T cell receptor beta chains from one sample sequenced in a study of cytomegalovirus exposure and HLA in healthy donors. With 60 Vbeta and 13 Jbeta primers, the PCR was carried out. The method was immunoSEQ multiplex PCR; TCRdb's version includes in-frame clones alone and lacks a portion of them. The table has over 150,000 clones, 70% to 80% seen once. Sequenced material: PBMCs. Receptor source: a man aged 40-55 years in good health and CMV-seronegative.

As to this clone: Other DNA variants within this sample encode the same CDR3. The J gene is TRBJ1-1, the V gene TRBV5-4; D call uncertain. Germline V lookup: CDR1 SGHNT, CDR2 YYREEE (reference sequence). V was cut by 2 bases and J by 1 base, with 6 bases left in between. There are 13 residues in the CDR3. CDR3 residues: CASSLQPNTEAFF. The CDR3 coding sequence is TGTGCCAGCAGCTTACAGCCGAACACTGAAGCTTTCTTT.

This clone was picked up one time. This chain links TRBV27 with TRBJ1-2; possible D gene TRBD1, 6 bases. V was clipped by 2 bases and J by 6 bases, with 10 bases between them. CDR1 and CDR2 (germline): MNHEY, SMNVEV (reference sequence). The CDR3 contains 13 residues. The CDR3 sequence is CASSLQGGHGYTF. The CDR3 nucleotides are TGTGCCAGCAGTTTACAAGGGGGTCATGGCTACACCTTC.

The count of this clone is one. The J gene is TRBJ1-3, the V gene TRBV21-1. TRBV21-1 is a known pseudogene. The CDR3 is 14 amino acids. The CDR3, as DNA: TGTGCCAGCAGCAATTACCGGGCTGGAAACACCATATATTTT. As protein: CASSNYRAGNTIYF.

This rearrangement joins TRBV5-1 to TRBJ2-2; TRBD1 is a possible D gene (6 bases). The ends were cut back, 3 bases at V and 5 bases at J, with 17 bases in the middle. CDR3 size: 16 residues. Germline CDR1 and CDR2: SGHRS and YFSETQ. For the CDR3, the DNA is TGCGCCAGCAGCTCCAGGGGTTCGCCGGAAACCGGGGAGCTGTTTTTT. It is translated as CASSSRGSPETGELFF.

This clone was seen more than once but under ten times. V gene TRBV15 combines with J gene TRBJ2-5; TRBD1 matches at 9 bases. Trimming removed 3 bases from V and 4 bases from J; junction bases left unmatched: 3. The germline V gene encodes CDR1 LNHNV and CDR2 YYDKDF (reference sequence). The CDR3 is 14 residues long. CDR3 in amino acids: CATSSPGQGETQYF. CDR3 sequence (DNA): TGTGCCACCAGCAGTCCGGGACAGGGAGAGACCCAGTACTTC. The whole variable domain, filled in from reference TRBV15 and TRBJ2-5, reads DAMVIQNPRYQVTQFGKPVTLSCSQTLNHNVMYWYQQKSSQAPKLLFHYYDKDFNNEADTPDNFQSRRPNTSFCFLDIRSPGLGDTAMYLCATSSPGQGETQYFGPGTRLLVL.

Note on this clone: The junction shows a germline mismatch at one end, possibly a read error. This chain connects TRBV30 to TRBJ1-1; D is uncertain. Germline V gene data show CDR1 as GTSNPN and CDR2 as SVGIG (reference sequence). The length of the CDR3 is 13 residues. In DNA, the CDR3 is TGTGCCCGGAGCGAGGGTTTTAACACTGAAGCTTTCTTT. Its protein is CARSEGFNTEAFF.

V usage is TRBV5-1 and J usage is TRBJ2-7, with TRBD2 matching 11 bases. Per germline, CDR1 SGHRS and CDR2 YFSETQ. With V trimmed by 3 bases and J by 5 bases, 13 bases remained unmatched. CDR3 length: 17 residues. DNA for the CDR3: TGCGCCAGCAGCTCCCCAATAGCGGGGGGGCCTCTCAACGAGCAGTACTTC. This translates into CASSSPIAGGPLNEQYF.

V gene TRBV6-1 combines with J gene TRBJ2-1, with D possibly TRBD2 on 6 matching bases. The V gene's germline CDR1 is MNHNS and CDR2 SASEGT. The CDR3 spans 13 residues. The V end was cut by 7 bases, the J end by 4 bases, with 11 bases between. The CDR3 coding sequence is TGTGCCAGCAAGGGAGGCAGATACAATGAGCAGTTCTTC. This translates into CASKGGRYNEQFF.

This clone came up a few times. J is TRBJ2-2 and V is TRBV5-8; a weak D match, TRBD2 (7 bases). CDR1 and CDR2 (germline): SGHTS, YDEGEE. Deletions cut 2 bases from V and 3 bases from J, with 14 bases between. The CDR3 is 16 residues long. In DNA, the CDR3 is TGTGCCAGCAGCTTTTTCGGGGGGCAGGACACCGGGGAGCTGTTTTTT. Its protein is CASSFFGGQDTGELFF.

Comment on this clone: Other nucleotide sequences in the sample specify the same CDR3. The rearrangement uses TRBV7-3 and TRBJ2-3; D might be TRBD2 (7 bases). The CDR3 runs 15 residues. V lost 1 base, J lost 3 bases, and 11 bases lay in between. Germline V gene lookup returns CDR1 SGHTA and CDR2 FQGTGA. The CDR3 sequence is CASSLIGGGTDTQYF. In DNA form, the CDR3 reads TGTGCCAGCAGCTTAATAGGGGGGGGGACAGATACGCAGTATTTT.

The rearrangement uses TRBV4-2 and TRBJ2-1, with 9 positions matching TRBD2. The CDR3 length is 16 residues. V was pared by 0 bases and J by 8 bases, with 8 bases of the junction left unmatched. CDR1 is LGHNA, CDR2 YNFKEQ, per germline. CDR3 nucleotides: TGTGCCAGCAGCCAAGAAAGTGGCGGGGGGGCCGATGAGCAGTTCTTC. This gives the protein CASSQESGGGADEQFF.

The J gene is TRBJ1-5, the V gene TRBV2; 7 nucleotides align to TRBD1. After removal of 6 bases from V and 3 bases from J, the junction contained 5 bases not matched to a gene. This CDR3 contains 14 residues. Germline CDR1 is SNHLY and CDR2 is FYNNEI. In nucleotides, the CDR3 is TGTGCCAGCAGGAACACAGGGGACAATCAGCCCCAGCATTTT. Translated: CASRNTGDNQPQHF.

The CDR3 is CASSVASDFSNYGYTF. CDR3 in DNA: TGTGCCAGCAGCGTAGCTAGCGATTTTTCCAACTATGGCTACACCTTC. The chain joins TRBV9 to TRBJ1-2; D remains unclear. The CDR3 runs to 16 residues. Germline CDR1 and CDR2: SGDLS and YYNGEE. V was trimmed by 0 bases and J by 2 bases, leaving 14 bases between them.

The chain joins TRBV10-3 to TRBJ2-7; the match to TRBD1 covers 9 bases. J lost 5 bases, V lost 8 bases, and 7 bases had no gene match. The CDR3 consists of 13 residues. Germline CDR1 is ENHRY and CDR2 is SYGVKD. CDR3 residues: CAIRDRAIDEQYF. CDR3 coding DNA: TGTGCCATCCGGGACAGGGCTATCGACGAGCAGTACTTC.

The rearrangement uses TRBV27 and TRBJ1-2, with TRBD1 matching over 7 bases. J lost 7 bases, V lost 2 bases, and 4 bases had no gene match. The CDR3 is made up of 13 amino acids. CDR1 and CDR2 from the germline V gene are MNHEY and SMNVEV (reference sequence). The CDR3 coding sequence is TGTGCCAGCAGTTTACCGACAGGGCTTGGCTACACCTTC. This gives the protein CASSLPTGLGYTF.

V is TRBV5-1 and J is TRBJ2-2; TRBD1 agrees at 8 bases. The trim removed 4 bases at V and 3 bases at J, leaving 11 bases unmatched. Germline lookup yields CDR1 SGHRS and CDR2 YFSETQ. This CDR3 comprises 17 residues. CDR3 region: CASSPPGQGTDTGELFF. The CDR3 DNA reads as TGCGCCAGCAGCCCGCCCGGACAGGGTACCGACACCGGGGAGCTGTTTTTT.